The next 13 T cell receptor beta chains were all read from a single sample in a study of CD8 T cells in ankylosing spondylitis. TCRdb re-called the 5' RACE reads through MiXCR, storing one row per CDR3 protein. The sample has 150,000 to 200,000 distinct CDR3 sequences, about 9.9% seen once; the top ten hold 25% to 35%. The sample comprised blood, either unsorted or a sorted T cell fraction (not recorded which). Receptors originate from a male donor with ankylosing spondylitis or in good health (not recorded which).

This clonotype occurred a few times. The V call is TRBV4-2, the J call TRBJ2-5; 11 bases match TRBD2. Germline loops: CDR1 LGHNA, CDR2 YNFKEQ. V gave up 2 bases and J gave up 2 bases; unmatched junction bases: 4. This CDR3 is built from 16 residues. DNA for the CDR3: TGTGCCAGCAGCCAAACGGGACTAGCGGTTCAAGAGACCCAGTACTTC. Protein sequence: CASSQTGLAVQETQYF.

V usage is TRBV20-1 and J usage is TRBJ2-1; the match to TRBD2 covers 9 bases. Trimming removed 4 bases from V and 7 bases from J; junction bases left unmatched: 5. Germline V gene data show CDR1 as DFQATT and CDR2 as SNEGSKA (reference sequence). The CDR3 has 13 residues. The CDR3 region has the DNA TGCAGTGCTACGCGGGGGGGCGGAAATGAGCAGTTCTTC. Translation gives CSATRGGGNEQFF.

This clonotype has a handful of counts. The CDR3 bases are TGTGCCACCGCGGGTTCCTCCCTTATTAGCACAGATACGCAGTATTTT. This sequence encodes CATAGSSLISTDTQYF. The chain links TRBV27 to TRBJ2-3, with D perhaps matching TRBD2 (5 bases). CDR1 is MNHEY, CDR2 SMNVEV, per germline (reference sequence). V was pared by 10 bases and J by 0 bases, with 20 bases between. This CDR3 has 16 residues.

The genes are TRBV2 and TRBJ1-1; perhaps TRBD1 as D (6 bases). Germline-derived CDR1 and CDR2 are SNHLY and FYNNEI. The CDR3 runs 13 residues. V was clipped by 6 bases and J by 2 bases, with 10 bases between them. The CDR3 nucleotides read TGTGCCAGCAGGGTGACAGGAAACACTGAAGCTTTCTTT. Residues: CASRVTGNTEAFF.

The genes are TRBV6-1 and TRBJ1-3; 8 positions match TRBD1. CDR3 length: 15 amino acids. Germline lookup yields CDR1 MNHNS and CDR2 SASEGT. The V gene end was trimmed by 6 bases and the J gene end by 2 bases; junction bases not matched to a gene: 6. The CDR3 sequence is CASREHRGAGNTIYF. The CDR3 DNA follows: TGTGCCAGCAGAGAACACAGGGGGGCTGGAAACACCATATATTTT.

This clonotype has at least ten counts. The chain combines TRBV12-3 or TRBV12-4 with TRBJ1-5; 7 bases align to TRBD1. With V trimmed by 5 bases and J by 3 bases, 4 bases remained unmatched. The CDR3 is made up of 14 amino acids. The CDR3 spells CASSRDRYNQPQHF. CDR3 nucleotides: TGTGCCAGCAGTCGGGACAGATACAATCAGCCCCAGCATTTT.

This clonotype was seen at least ten times. V usage is TRBV29-1 and J usage is TRBJ1-1; possible D gene TRBD1, 5 bases. CDR3 length: 13 amino acids. Germline V lookup: CDR1 SQVTM, CDR2 ANQGSEA. The germline V and J ends were trimmed by 3 bases and 5 bases, with 13 bases remaining between them. CDR3 protein: CSVDQGAGTEAFF. CDR3 DNA: TGCAGCGTTGACCAGGGAGCCGGGACTGAAGCTTTCTTT.

This clonotype was counted ten times or more. The CDR3 DNA reads as TGTGCCAGCAGCGGAGGACTAGCGGGAGAGTACGAGCAGTACTTC. Its protein product is CASSGGLAGEYEQYF. The chain has TRBV9 and TRBJ2-7; 13 bases match TRBD2. The J segment lost 4 bases and the V segment lost 3 bases, leaving 4 bases of the junction unmatched. The germline CDR1 and CDR2 sequences are SGDLS and YYNGEE. The CDR3 extends over 15 amino acids.

Here the CDR3 reads CASSSRVQGTEAFF. The CDR3 DNA reads as TGTGCCAGCAGCTCCCGGGTCCAGGGCACTGAAGCTTTCTTT. The chain has TRBV6-1 and TRBJ1-1; weak D call: TRBD1 (5 bases). The CDR3 runs 14 residues. Germline CDR1 MNHNS, CDR2 SASEGT. V was trimmed by 6 bases and J by 4 bases, leaving 15 bases between them.

This clonotype was counted many times. The chain carries TRBV7-6 and TRBJ2-1; D may be TRBD1 (5 bases). Trimming stripped 3 bases from V and 0 bases from J, with 15 bases between. CDR3 length equals 17 residues. Looked up from germline, CDR1 is SGHVS and CDR2 is FNYEAQ. This CDR3 is CASSLYDSEYSYNEQFF. The CDR3 coding sequence is TGTGCCAGCAGCTTGTACGACAGTGAGTACTCCTACAATGAGCAGTTCTTC.

The table lists this clonotype with many counts. The chain links TRBV3-1 to TRBJ2-3; 11 nucleotides agree with TRBD2. This CDR3 has 18 amino acids. V gave up 0 bases and J gave up 3 bases; unmatched junction bases: 8. CDR1 and CDR2 from the germline V gene are LGHDT and YNNKEL (reference sequence). The CDR3 DNA sequence: TGTGCCAGCAGCCAAGATTCCGGGGGACTAGCGGCGACAGATACGCAGTATTTT. Protein: CASSQDSGGLAATDTQYF.

In this sample, this clonotype turned up a few times. The V and J genes are TRBV12-3 or TRBV12-4 and TRBJ1-4; the D gene is possibly TRBD1 (5 bases). The CDR3 sequence is 13 residues long. V lost 6 bases and J 6 bases, leaving 11 bases between the germline ends. The CDR3 DNA follows: TGTGCCAGCAGCGTCGGGGCCCATGAAAAACTGTTTTTT. Its protein product is CASSVGAHEKLFF.

In this sample, this clonotype turned up many times. This chain links TRBV6-2 or TRBV6-3 with TRBJ2-6; 8 nucleotides line up with TRBD1. The CDR3 sequence is 20 residues long. CDR1 and CDR2 (germline): MNHEY, SVGEGT. Unmatched junction bases numbered 16, after V lost 4 bases and J lost 2 bases. Here the CDR3 DNA reads TGTGCCAGCAGTTCCCACAGACTCCCAGGGGGCCTTACTGGGGCCAACGTCCTGACTTTC. Residues: CASSSHRLPGGLTGANVLTF.